These 32 T cell receptor beta chains originate from one sample sequenced in a study of blood T cell repertoires in COVID-19. Assay used: immunoSEQ multiplex PCR; TCRdb lists only in-frame clones, some missing. The sample includes 200,000 to 250,000 clones, 80% to 85% of them seen just once. The sample taken for sequencing was peripheral blood. The receptors here all came from an elderly woman with COVID-19, enrolled during active disease.

The V call is TRBV3-1 (or the pseudogene TRBV3-2), the J call TRBJ2-3, with TRBD2 as a possible D gene (6 bases). CDR1 is LGHDT and CDR2 is YNNKEL in the germline V gene (reference sequence). Between the trimmed V and J ends, which lost 3 bases and 1 base, there was a span of 11 bases. The CDR3 extends over 15 amino acids. The CDR3 is CASSHDGGGTDTQYF. For the CDR3, the DNA is TGTGCCAGCAGCCACGATGGAGGGGGCACAGATACGCAGTATTTT.

The chain links TRBV5-1 to TRBJ2-1, with 12 bases fitting TRBD2. V lost 4 bases and J lost 7; bases outside the gene matches: 9. The CDR3 sequence is 16 residues long. The germline V gene encodes CDR1 SGHRS and CDR2 YFSETQ. The CDR3 nucleotides read TGCGCCAGCAGCAACAACCTAGCGGGGGGGCTAAATGAGCAGTTCTTC. Translation: CASSNNLAGGLNEQFF.

This clone appeared a single time. The chain links TRBV19 to TRBJ1-2; D is possibly TRBD1 (6 bases). CDR3 length: 13 amino acids. Germline V CDR1 and CDR2: LNHDA, SQIVND (reference sequence). V lost 6 bases and J 8 bases, leaving 16 bases between the germline ends. For the CDR3, the DNA is TGTGCCAGTAGCCCCGGACAGTCGTGGGGCTACACCTTC. Translated: CASSPGQSWGYTF. Using reference TRBV19 and TRBJ1-2 for the parts outside the CDR3, the full variable domain is DGGITQSPKYLFRKEGQNVTLSCEQNLNHDAMYWYRQDPGQGLRLIYYSQIVNDFQKGDIAEGYSVSREKKESFPLTVTSAQKNPTAFYLCASSPGQSWGYTFGSGTRLTVV.

This chain links TRBV5-4 with TRBJ1-2, with 8 bases identical to TRBD1. The J segment lost 7 bases and the V segment lost 1 base, leaving 3 bases of the junction unmatched. Germline V gene sequence: CDR1 SGHNT, CDR2 YYREEE (reference sequence). The CDR3 has 13 residues. The CDR3 region is CASSLQGASGYTF. The CDR3 DNA reads TGTGCCAGCAGCTTGCAGGGGGCAAGTGGCTACACCTTC.

The rearrangement uses TRBV5-8 and TRBJ2-3, with 12 bases identical to TRBD1. The J segment lost 3 bases and the V segment lost 3 bases, leaving 11 bases of the junction unmatched. The CDR3 has 18 residues. CDR1 and CDR2 (germline): SGHTS, YDEGEE. CDR3 DNA: TGTGCCAGCAGCTCGGGACAGGGGGCGCGGGTTGGTACAGATACGCAGTATTTT. Its protein is CASSSGQGARVGTDTQYF.

The chain employs TRBV5-1 and TRBJ1-2; 8 nucleotides match TRBD1. This CDR3 has 12 amino acids. Trimming removed 3 bases from V and 8 bases from J; junction bases left unmatched: 3. The germline gives CDR1 SGHRS, CDR2 YFSETQ. Here the CDR3 reads CASSSTGDGYTF. The CDR3 DNA reads TGCGCCAGCAGCTCGACAGGGGACGGCTACACCTTC.

The chain carries TRBV6-2 or TRBV6-3 and TRBJ2-7; D not certain. V lost 2 bases to trimming and J lost 3 bases, with 8 bases between them. Germline V gene lookup returns CDR1 MNHEY and CDR2 SVGEGT. The CDR3 is 13 amino acids. The CDR3 here is CASSYVADYEQYF. Here the CDR3 DNA reads TGTGCCAGCAGTTACGTGGCGGACTACGAGCAGTACTTC.

This chain links TRBV7-8 with TRBJ1-5; weak D call: TRBD1 (5 bases). This CDR3 spans 17 amino acids. Trimming took off 1 base at V and 5 bases at J, with 18 bases between the two ends. Germline V lookup: CDR1 SGHVS, CDR2 FQNEAQ. The CDR3 is CASSLGGGDHHYQPQHF. CDR3 DNA: TGTGCCAGCAGCTTAGGCGGGGGGGACCACCACTATCAGCCCCAGCATTTT.

The chain employs TRBV5-4 and TRBJ2-5; D perhaps matches TRBD1 (6 bases). V lost 2 bases and J lost 3, with 11 bases in between. CDR1 and CDR2 from the germline V gene are SGHNT and YYREEE (reference sequence). The CDR3 covers 14 residues. CDR3 amino acids: CASSLKQGKETQYF. CDR3 bases: TGTGCCAGCAGCTTAAAACAGGGTAAAGAGACCCAGTACTTC.

The V call is TRBV20-1, the J call TRBJ1-1; no reliable D call. The germline CDR1 and CDR2 sequences are DFQATT and SNEGSKA (reference sequence). V gave up 0 bases and J gave up 11 bases, with 10 bases separating them. The CDR3 length is 11 residues. The CDR3 reads CSAREEGTAFF. Written as DNA, the CDR3 is TGCAGTGCTAGAGAGGAGGGTACGGCTTTCTTT.

The chain has TRBV20-1 and TRBJ1-1; D is unclear. This CDR3 is built from 11 residues. Trimming pared 8 bases from V and 2 bases from J, leaving 9 bases between. Germline CDR1 and CDR2: DFQATT and SNEGSKA (reference sequence). CDR3 sequence (DNA): TGCAGTAAGACAAGAAACACTGAAGCTTTCTTT. Encoded protein: CSKTRNTEAFF.

V usage is TRBV5-5 and J usage is TRBJ1-1, with 9 bases lining up with TRBD1. The V gene end was trimmed by 4 bases and the J gene end by 4 bases; junction bases not matched to a gene: 2. The CDR3 contains 13 residues. The germline gives CDR1 SGHKS, CDR2 YYEKEE (reference sequence). CDR3 coding DNA: TGTGCCAGCAGCCGACAGGGGGTCACTGAAGCTTTCTTT. Its protein is CASSRQGVTEAFF.

J is TRBJ1-2 and V is TRBV25-1; D perhaps matches TRBD1 (6 bases). The V end lost 3 bases, the J end lost 10 bases, and 18 bases lay between the germline ends. Germline V CDR1 and CDR2: MGHDK, SYGVNS. This CDR3 is 14 amino acids long. The CDR3 DNA sequence: TGTGCCAGCAGTGATCCTAAGTACAGGGTAGCCTACACCTTC. This sequence encodes CASSDPKYRVAYTF.

The chain employs TRBV9 and TRBJ1-6; perhaps TRBD1 as D (6 bases). Trimming removed 2 bases from V and 10 bases from J, with 10 bases in between. The V gene's germline CDR1 is SGDLS and CDR2 YYNGEE. The CDR3 runs to 13 residues. The CDR3 sequence: CASSVYRDSPLHF. In nucleotides, the CDR3 is TGTGCCAGCAGCGTTTACAGGGACTCACCCCTCCACTTT.

A word on this clone: The junction departs from germline at one end; a sequencing error may be responsible. This chain connects TRBV7-3 to TRBJ2-1; D is possibly TRBD2 (5 bases). CDR3 length: 15 residues. Germline values: CDR1 SGHTA, CDR2 FQGTGA. CDR3 coding DNA: TGTGCCAGCAGTTTAAGCCCAGTGCTAGCAGCTGAGCAGTTCTTC. Translated, it gives CASSLSPVLAAEQFF. The full variable domain, completed using reference TRBV7-3 and TRBJ2-1, is GAGVSQTPSNKVTEKGKYVELRCDPISGHTALYWYRQSLGQGPEFLIYFQGTGAADDSGLPNDRFFAVRPEGSVSTLKIQRTERGDSAVYLCASSLSPVLAAEQFFGPGTRLTVL.

V is TRBV19 and J is TRBJ1-1, with a weak D call TRBD1 (5 bases). Germline values: CDR1 LNHDA, CDR2 SQIVND (reference sequence). This CDR3 comprises 15 residues. Trimming removed 6 bases from V and 5 bases from J, with 19 bases in between. The CDR3: CASSSRPGVGTEAFF. CDR3 bases: TGTGCCAGTAGCTCGCGGCCGGGGGTGGGGACTGAAGCTTTCTTT.

The chain has TRBV5-1 and TRBJ2-1, with a possible D match to TRBD1 (5 bases). V lost 0 bases and J 6 bases, leaving 19 bases between the germline ends. Germline values: CDR1 SGHRS, CDR2 YFSETQ. The CDR3 loop spans 17 amino acids. This CDR3 reads CASSLASGPGLSNEQFF. In nucleotides, the CDR3 is TGCGCCAGCAGCTTGGCGTCAGGGCCAGGTTTATCCAATGAGCAGTTCTTC.

The chain is built from TRBV27 and TRBJ1-5, with D tentatively TRBD1 (5 bases). Trimming removed 1 base from V and 7 bases from J, with 20 bases in between. This CDR3 is 17 amino acids long. Germline-derived CDR1 and CDR2 are MNHEY and SMNVEV (reference sequence). The CDR3 DNA sequence: TGTGCCAGCAGTTTATACTCCGGGGGGGGTCTCAGCCAGCCCCAGCATTTT. Encoded protein: CASSLYSGGGLSQPQHF.

This clone has a handful of counts. V gene TRBV6-6 combines with J gene TRBJ1-1, with D hard to call. Germline V gene lookup returns CDR1 MNHNY and CDR2 SVGAGI (reference sequence). The CDR3 is made up of 14 amino acids. The V end was cut by 5 bases, the J end by 0 bases, with 10 bases between. The CDR3: CASSTGYMNTEAFF. CDR3 DNA sequence: TGTGCCAGCAGTACGGGGTACATGAACACTGAAGCTTTCTTT.

The genes are TRBV4-1 and TRBJ2-1; 9 bases align to TRBD1. The V gene's germline CDR1 is MGHRA and CDR2 YSYEKL. V lost 6 bases to trimming and J lost 5 bases; unmatched junction nucleotides: 11. This CDR3 region has 16 residues. The CDR3 region has the DNA TGCGCCAGCAGTCCCCGGGGACAGGGAGGGCACAATGAGCAGTTCTTC. It is translated as CASSPRGQGGHNEQFF.

The chain links TRBV24-1 to TRBJ2-3; 7 nucleotides agree with TRBD2. In germline, CDR1 is KGHDR, CDR2 SFDVKD. Trimming took 3 bases from V and 6 from J; bases not matched to a gene: 8. The CDR3 is made up of 15 amino acids. CDR3 bases: TGTGCCACCAGTGATCCCGGGGAGGGGCGTGATACGCAGTATTTT. Residues: CATSDPGEGRDTQYF.

The chain recombines TRBV12-5 with TRBJ1-1, with 7 bases fitting TRBD1. This CDR3 is built from 13 residues. CDR1 is LGHNT and CDR2 is FRNRAP in the germline V gene. V dropped 4 bases and J dropped 6; count of bases not matched to a gene: 5. CDR3 sequence reads: CASGYRGLSEAFF. DNA for the CDR3: TGTGCTAGTGGTTACAGGGGTCTTTCTGAAGCTTTCTTT.

The gene calls are TRBV10-3 and TRBJ2-1; 7 bases map to TRBD2. The trim removed 3 bases at V and 2 bases at J, leaving 4 bases unmatched. The CDR3 runs 15 residues. Germline loops: CDR1 ENHRY, CDR2 SYGVKD. The CDR3 region is CAISDGGSTYNEQFF. The DNA of the CDR3 is TGTGCCATCAGTGACGGCGGGAGTACCTACAATGAGCAGTTCTTC.

The J gene is TRBJ1-3, the V gene TRBV6-6; 7 positions match TRBD1. Germline CDR1 reads MNHNY; CDR2 reads SVGAGI (reference sequence). The CDR3 loop spans 16 amino acids. With V trimmed by 0 bases and J by 0 bases, 2 bases remained unmatched. CDR3 sequence (DNA): TGTGCCAGCAGTTACTCTCAGGGGGTCTCTGGAAACACCATATATTTT. It translates to CASSYSQGVSGNTIYF.

A single count supports this clone. The J gene is TRBJ1-2, the V gene TRBV4-1, with TRBD1 identical over 7 bases. In germline, CDR1 is MGHRA, CDR2 YSYEKL. J was trimmed by 0 bases and V by 1 base; bases with no gene match: 5. This CDR3 region has 16 residues. CDR3 loop: CASSQATGETNYGYTF. CDR3 in DNA: TGCGCCAGCAGCCAAGCAACAGGGGAAACTAACTATGGCTACACCTTC.

This clone was counted many times. The rearrangement joins TRBV11-1 to TRBJ2-7; D is perhaps TRBD1 (7 bases). In germline, CDR1 is SGHAT, CDR2 FQDESV (reference sequence). The CDR3 covers 15 residues. Trimming removed 1 base at V and 4 bases at J, with 14 bases between. CDR3 coding DNA: TGTGCCAGCAGCTTAGTAGCGGACAGGCGTTACGAGCAGTACTTC. This translates into CASSLVADRRYEQYF. Combining the CDR3 with reference TRBV11-1 and TRBJ2-7 gives the whole variable domain EAEVAQSPRYKITEKSQAVAFWCDPISGHATLYWYRQILGQGPELLVQFQDESVVDDSQLPKDRFSAERLKGVDSTLKIQPAELGDSAMYLCASSLVADRRYEQYFGPGTRLTVT.

To note about this clone: Distinct nucleotide sequences in the sample also encode this CDR3. This rearrangement joins TRBV9 to TRBJ1-6, with D hard to call. The CDR3 is 13 residues long. Germline CDR1 is SGDLS and CDR2 is YYNGEE. V lost 0 bases to trimming and J lost 6 bases, with 4 bases between them. The CDR3 loop reads CASSVESNSPLHF. The CDR3 nucleotides read TGTGCCAGCAGCGTAGAGAGTAATTCACCCCTCCACTTT.

The genes are TRBV28 and TRBJ2-3, with 8 bases matching TRBD1. Per germline, CDR1 MDHEN and CDR2 SYDVKM. The V and J ends lost 6 bases and 2 bases, in that order; junction bases with no gene match: 1. This CDR3 region has 13 residues. Written as DNA, the CDR3 is TGTGCCAGCAGGGGACAGGCCACAGATACGCAGTATTTT. This sequence encodes CASRGQATDTQYF.

This rearrangement joins TRBV29-1 to TRBJ2-7; perhaps TRBD1 as D (6 bases). The length of the CDR3 is 15 residues. Trimming stripped 0 bases from V and 0 bases from J, with 12 bases between. Germline V CDR1 and CDR2: SQVTM, ANQGSEA. CDR3 in amino acids: CSVEDGTPPSYEQYF. CDR3 sequence (DNA): TGCAGCGTTGAAGATGGGACACCGCCCTCCTACGAGCAGTACTTC.

The V call is TRBV30, the J call TRBJ2-7, with TRBD1 as a possible D gene (5 bases). The germline V gene has CDR1 GTSNPN and CDR2 SVGIG (reference sequence). The V end lost 1 base, the J end lost 7 bases, and 8 bases lay between the germline ends. CDR3 length: 11 amino acids. This CDR3 reads CAWSAQVEQYF. The CDR3 DNA sequence: TGTGCCTGGAGTGCACAGGTTGAGCAGTACTTC. Using reference TRBV30 and TRBJ2-7 for the parts outside the CDR3, the full variable domain is SQTIHQWPATLVQPVGSPLSLECTVEGTSNPNLYWYRQAAGRGLQLLFYSVGIGQISSEVPQNLSASRPQDRQFILSSKKLLLSDSGFYLCAWSAQVEQYFGPGTRLTVT.

The gene calls are TRBV9 and TRBJ2-1, with a weak D call TRBD2 (6 bases). Trimming stripped 0 bases from V and 3 bases from J, with 10 bases between. The germline CDR1 and CDR2 sequences are SGDLS and YYNGEE. The CDR3 loop spans 15 amino acids. CDR3 sequence reads: CASSVEGLDYNEQFF. The CDR3 DNA is TGTGCCAGCAGCGTAGAGGGACTGGACTACAATGAGCAGTTCTTC.

The rearrangement uses TRBV5-8 and TRBJ1-1, with TRBD1 matching 9 bases. V shed 4 bases and J 11 bases; nucleotides not matched to a gene: 9. The CDR3 runs 13 residues. Germline loops: CDR1 SGHTS, CDR2 YDEGEE. CDR3 coding DNA: TGTGCCAGCAGCCATCGACAGGGGGGGCCGGCTTTCTTT. This translates into CASSHRQGGPAFF.